This TCR beta chain was identified during a study of shared clonotypes between healthy human individuals. The CDR3 is 12 residues long. Germline loops: CDR1 SGDLS, CDR2 YYNGEE. The ends were cut back, 4 bases at V and 7 bases at J, with 10 bases in the middle. Libraries were prepared by immunoSEQ multiplex PCR; TCRdb keeps only in-frame clonotypes and omits some of them. The data contain millions of clones, roughly 94% of them seen just once; the ten biggest clones take up 0.1% to 0.15%. Material: naive CD4+ T cells sorted from blood. Subset here: CD45RA+ positively selected. This TCR derives from a man younger than 30 in good health. The V call is TRBV9, the J call TRBJ2-3; D remains ambiguous. CDR3 protein: CASSPIANTQYF. CDR3 bases: TGTGCCAGCAGCCCTATCGCGAATACGCAGTATTTT. The full variable domain, with the rest looked up from reference TRBV9 and TRBJ2-3, is DSGVTQTPKHLITATGQRVTLRCSPRSGDLSVYWYQQSLDQGLQFLIQYYNGEERAKGNILERFSAQQFPDLHSELNLSSLELGDSALYFCASSPIANTQYFGPGTRLTVL.